These 3 T cell receptor beta chains were all obtained from the same sample, sequenced in a study of OX40 agonist ivuxolimab in advanced cancers. Method: immunoSEQ multiplex PCR; TCRdb's copy keeps in-frame clones and lacks some. The profile shows some 99,000 clones, around 88% of them singletons. The source material was CD4+ or CD8+ T cells sorted from blood, sampled in a trial of the OX40 agonist ivuxolimab. These receptors originate from an adult with an advanced solid tumor such as melanoma, head and neck, liver or kidney cancer.

The CDR3 loop is CASTNTGSGTQYF. In DNA form, the CDR3 reads TGTGCCAGCACCAACACAGGGTCGGGGACCCAGTACTTC. This chain connects TRBV6-6 to TRBJ2-5; the D gene is possibly TRBD1 (6 bases). This CDR3 is built from 13 residues. V was pared by 7 bases and J by 7 bases, with 16 bases between. Germline-derived CDR1 and CDR2 are MNHNY and SVGAGI (reference sequence).

This clone has just a few counts. V usage is TRBV19 and J usage is TRBJ1-1; TRBD1 might be the D (6 bases). The CDR3 has 14 amino acids. V dropped 5 bases and J dropped 5 bases, with 15 bases sitting between them. Germline V gives CDR1 LNHDA, CDR2 SQIVND (reference sequence). The CDR3 region is CASSVRGPGTEAFF. The DNA of the CDR3 is TGTGCCAGTAGTGTCCGGGGGCCGGGAACTGAAGCTTTCTTT.

This clone was detected only once. The chain has TRBV19 and TRBJ1-5; D unclear. Deletions cut 6 bases from V and 1 base from J, with 10 bases between. CDR1 and CDR2 from the germline V gene are LNHDA and SQIVND (reference sequence). The CDR3 sequence is 14 residues long. The CDR3 DNA sequence: TGTGCCAGTAGAGTCAGTACAAGCAATCAGCCCCAGCATTTT. The encoded protein is CASRVSTSNQPQHF.